This T cell receptor (beta chain) was found in a study of blood T cells in healthy people across ages. Study-level findings and limits: Versus aged donors, long-lived donors had higher diversity and more naive CD4+ cells.

In regard to this clonotype: The antigen is not known.

Then a second PCR, running roughly 6 to 11 cycles, was carried out with a sample-barcoded 5' primer and a J-beta primer mix. Each cDNA molecule was tagged by a template-switch adaptor with 12 random nucleotides. TCRdb reprocessed the 5' RACE reads with MiXCR, giving one entry per CDR3 protein. The table lists 600,000 to 1,000,000 distinct CDR3 sequences, over 45% of them singletons, with roughly 22% in the top ten. Trimming removed 3 bases from V and 8 bases from J, with 10 bases in between. The CDR3 is 12 amino acids. The clonotype originates from a man aged 25-40 years in good health. The sequencing input was blood. The chain couples TRBV12-3 or TRBV12-4 to TRBJ1-1; D remains ambiguous. The CDR3: CASSFSLAEAFF. Here the CDR3 DNA reads TGTGCCAGCAGTTTCAGTCTCGCGGAAGCTTTCTTT.